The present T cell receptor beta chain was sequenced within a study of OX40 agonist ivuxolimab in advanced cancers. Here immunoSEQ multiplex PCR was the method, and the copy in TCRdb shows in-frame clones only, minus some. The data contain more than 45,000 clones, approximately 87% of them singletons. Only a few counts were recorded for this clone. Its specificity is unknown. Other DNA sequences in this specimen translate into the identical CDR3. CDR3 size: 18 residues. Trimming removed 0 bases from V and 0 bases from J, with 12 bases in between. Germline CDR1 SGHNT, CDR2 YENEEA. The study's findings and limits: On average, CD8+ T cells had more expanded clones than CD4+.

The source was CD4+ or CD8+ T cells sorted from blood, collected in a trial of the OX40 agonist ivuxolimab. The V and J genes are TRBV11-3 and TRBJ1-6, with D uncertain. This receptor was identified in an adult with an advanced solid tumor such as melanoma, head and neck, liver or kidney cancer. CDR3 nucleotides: TGTGCCAGCAGCTTAGATCAAGGCGGAAGCTCCTATAATTCACCCCTCCACTTT. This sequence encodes CASSLDQGGSSYNSPLHF. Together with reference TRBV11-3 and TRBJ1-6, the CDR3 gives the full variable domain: EAGVVQSPRYKIIEKKQPVAFWCNPISGHNTLYWYLQNLGQGPELLIRYENEEAVDDSQLPKDRFSAERLKGVDSTLKIQPAELGDSAVYLCASSLDQGGSSYNSPLHFGNGTRLTVT.